These 10 T cell receptor beta chains were all obtained from the same sample, sequenced in a study of beta chain features in type 1 diabetes. Broader study findings: Moderate yet significant TCRB CDR3 shortening was seen in Type 1 diabetes patients in all four CD4+ subsets.

Their antigens are not known. The entirety of the isolated RNA underwent reverse transcription, so expressed TCRB transcripts were sequenced. Clones were sequenced by immunoSEQ multiplex PCR, and TCRdb holds only the in-frame ones, with some missing. The repertoire has a few hundred thousand clones, approximately 13% of them found once; the top ten carry about 0.016%. Sequencing used naive CD4+ T cells from blood. These receptors all stem from a woman aged 18-29 years with type 1 diabetes.

This clone appeared a few times. V is TRBV5-4 and J is TRBJ2-1; 9 bases are shared with TRBD2. Germline lookup yields CDR1 SGHNT and CDR2 YYREEE (reference sequence). The CDR3 length is 17 residues. The V and J ends lost 0 bases and 6 bases, in that order; junction bases with no gene match: 10. CDR3 residues: CASSLGASGALSNEQFF. DNA of the CDR3: TGTGCCAGCAGCTTGGGGGCTAGCGGGGCCCTTAGCAATGAGCAGTTCTTC. The variable domain in full, completed from reference TRBV5-4 and TRBJ2-1, reads ETGVTQSPTHLIKTRGQQVTLRCSSQSGHNTVSWYQQALGQGPQFIFQYYREEENGRGNFPPRFSGLQFPNYSSELNVNALELDDSALYLCASSLGASGALSNEQFFGPGTRLTVL.

This clone was detected a few times. The gene calls are TRBV5-6 and TRBJ1-2; unclear D gene. CDR1 and CDR2 (germline): SGHDT, YYEEEE. Trimming removed 4 bases at V and 2 bases at J, with 6 bases between. The CDR3 sequence is 12 residues long. CDR3 amino acids: CASSLTNYGYTF. CDR3 coding DNA: TGTGCCAGCAGCCTAACGAACTATGGCTACACCTTC.

This clone was observed a handful of times. The chain combines TRBV28 with TRBJ2-3; 7 nucleotides align to TRBD1. Germline V gene lookup returns CDR1 MDHEN and CDR2 SYDVKM. The CDR3 length is 16 residues. Germline trimming cut 5 bases from V and 3 bases from J; bases unmatched to any gene: 11. CDR3 sequence (DNA): TGTGCCAGCAGTGTGAGCGGACAGGTCCTAACAGATACGCAGTATTTT. Translation: CASSVSGQVLTDTQYF.

This chain links TRBV6-5 with TRBJ1-1; 9 bases match TRBD1. The germline gives CDR1 MNHEY, CDR2 SVGAGI. The CDR3 totals 13 residues. The V segment lost 5 bases and the J segment 3 bases; nucleotides outside the gene matches: 1. DNA of the CDR3: TGTGCCAGCAGTGGGGACAGGGACACTGAAGCTTTCTTT. Translated, it gives CASSGDRDTEAFF.

In its sample, this clone was seen a few times. The chain uses TRBV4-3 and TRBJ1-1; D is ambiguous. In germline, CDR1 is LGHNA, CDR2 YSLEER. The ends were cut back, 4 bases at V and 11 bases at J, with 26 bases in the middle. There are 16 residues in the CDR3. The CDR3 sequence is CASSPNDALTRAAAFF. The CDR3 region has the DNA TGCGCCAGCAGCCCAAACGATGCCCTCACGAGGGCGGCCGCTTTCTTT.

The chain links TRBV11-3 to TRBJ1-1; unclear D gene. CDR3 length equals 14 residues. The ends were cut back, 4 bases at V and 0 bases at J, with 9 bases in the middle. Per the germline V gene, CDR1 is SGHNT and CDR2 is YENEEA. CDR3: CASSSSQLNTEAFF. The CDR3, as DNA: TGTGCCAGCAGCTCCTCCCAGTTGAACACTGAAGCTTTCTTT.

V gene TRBV9 combines with J gene TRBJ2-5, with 7 positions matching TRBD1. The CDR3 runs to 13 residues. Germline CDR1 SGDLS, CDR2 YYNGEE. V trimming: 5 bases; J trimming: 3 bases; junction bases outside the gene matches: 4. The CDR3 region has the DNA TGTGCCAGCAGTCCCGGACAGGAAGAGACCCAGTACTTC. Translating gives CASSPGQEETQYF.

V gene TRBV6-5 combines with J gene TRBJ2-7, with 7 positions matching TRBD2. This CDR3 region has 11 residues. The V gene's germline CDR1 is MNHEY and CDR2 SVGAGI. Losses at the gene ends were 8 bases for V and 6 bases for J; bases not matched to a gene: 4. The CDR3 loop reads CASGLGVEQYV. In nucleotides, the CDR3 is TGTGCCAGCGGACTAGGGGTCGAGCAGTACGTC.

J is TRBJ1-1 and V is TRBV10-3; D ambiguous. The germline V and J ends were trimmed by 3 bases and 10 bases, with 15 bases remaining between them. This CDR3 is built from 13 residues. Germline values: CDR1 ENHRY, CDR2 SYGVKD. CDR3 sequence reads: CAISDLGPGVAFF. The CDR3, as DNA: TGTGCCATCAGTGACCTCGGACCCGGGGTAGCTTTCTTT.

The V gene is TRBV27, the J gene TRBJ1-4, with 9 bases identical to TRBD1. CDR3 length equals 15 residues. V gave up 5 bases and J gave up 5 bases; unmatched junction bases: 6. Germline assignment: CDR1 MNHEY and CDR2 SMNVEV (reference sequence). The CDR3 sequence is CASSIYRGRNEKLFF. The CDR3 bases are TGTGCCAGCAGTATTTACAGGGGGCGGAATGAAAAACTGTTTTTT.